This T cell receptor (beta chain) was captured by sequencing in a study of T cell repertoires in cytomegalovirus infection. After removal of 9 bases from V and 1 base from J, the junction contained 7 bases not matched to a gene. This CDR3 region has 16 residues. Germline V lookup: CDR1 SEHNR, CDR2 FQNEAQ (reference sequence). Using its own MiXCR run on the reads, TCRdb lists one record per CDR3 protein. This sample yields under 200,000 distinct CDR3 sequences, of which roughly 9% are seen a single time; about 5% belongs to the top ten. The rearrangement joins TRBV7-9 to TRBJ2-7; 15 nucleotides match TRBD2. This clonotype was sampled from a human donor in good health (CMV status not recorded). Some clones in this sample may be carry-over from other donors' samples. The sequenced sample consisted of PBMCs. The CDR3: CARHPGLAGGSYEQYF. The CDR3 nucleotides are TGTGCCAGGCATCCGGGACTAGCGGGGGGTTCCTACGAGCAGTACTTC. The complete variable domain, with remaining parts taken from reference TRBV7-9 and TRBJ2-7, reads DTGVSQNPRHKITKRGQNVTFRCDPISEHNRLYWYRQTLGQGPEFLTYFQNEAQLEKSRLLSDRFSAERPKGSFSTLEIQRTEQGDSAMYLCARHPGLAGGSYEQYFGPGTRLTVT.